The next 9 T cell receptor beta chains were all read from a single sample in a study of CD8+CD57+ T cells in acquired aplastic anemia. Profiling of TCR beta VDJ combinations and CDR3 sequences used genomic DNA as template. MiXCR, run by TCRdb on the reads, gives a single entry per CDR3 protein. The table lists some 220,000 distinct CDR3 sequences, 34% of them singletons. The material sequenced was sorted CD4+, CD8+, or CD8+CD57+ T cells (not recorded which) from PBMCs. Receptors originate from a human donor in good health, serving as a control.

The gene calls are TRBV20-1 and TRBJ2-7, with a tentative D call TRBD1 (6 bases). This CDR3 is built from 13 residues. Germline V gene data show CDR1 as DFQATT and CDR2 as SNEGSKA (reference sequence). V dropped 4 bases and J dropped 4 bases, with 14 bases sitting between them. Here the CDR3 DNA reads TGCAGTGCTATAGGACAGCCAACTTACGAGCAGTACTTC. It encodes CSAIGQPTYEQYF.

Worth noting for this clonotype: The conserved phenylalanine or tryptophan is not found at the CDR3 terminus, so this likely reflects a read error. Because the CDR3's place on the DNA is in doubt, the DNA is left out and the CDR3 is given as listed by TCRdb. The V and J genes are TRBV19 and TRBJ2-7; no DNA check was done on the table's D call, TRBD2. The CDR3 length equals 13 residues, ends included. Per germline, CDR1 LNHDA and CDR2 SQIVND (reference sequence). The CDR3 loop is CASSIAGGGYELI.

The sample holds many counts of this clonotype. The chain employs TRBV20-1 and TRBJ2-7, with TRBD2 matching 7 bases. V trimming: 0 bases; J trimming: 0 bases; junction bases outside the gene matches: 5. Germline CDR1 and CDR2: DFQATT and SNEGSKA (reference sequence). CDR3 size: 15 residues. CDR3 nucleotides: TGCAGTGCTAGAGATCCGGCTAGCGGCTCCTACGAGCAGTACTTC. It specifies CSARDPASGSYEQYF.

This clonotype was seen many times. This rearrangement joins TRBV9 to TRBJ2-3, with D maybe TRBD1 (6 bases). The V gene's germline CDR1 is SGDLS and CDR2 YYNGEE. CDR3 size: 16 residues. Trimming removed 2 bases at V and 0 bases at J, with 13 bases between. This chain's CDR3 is CASSVGTSGSTDTQYF. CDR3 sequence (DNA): TGTGCCAGCAGCGTGGGGACAAGTGGGAGCACAGATACGCAGTATTTT.

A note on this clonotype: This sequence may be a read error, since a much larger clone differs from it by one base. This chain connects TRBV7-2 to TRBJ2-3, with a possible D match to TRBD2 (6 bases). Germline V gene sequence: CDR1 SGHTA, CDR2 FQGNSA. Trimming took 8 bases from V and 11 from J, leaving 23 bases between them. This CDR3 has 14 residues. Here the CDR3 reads CASGFGLTGVGQYF. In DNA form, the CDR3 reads TGTGCCAGCGGATTCGGACTAACGGGAGTTGGGCAGTATTTT.

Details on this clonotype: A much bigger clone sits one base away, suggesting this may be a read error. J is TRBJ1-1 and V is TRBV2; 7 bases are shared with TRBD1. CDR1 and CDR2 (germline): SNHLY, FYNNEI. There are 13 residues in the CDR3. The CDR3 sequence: CATLEGAFTGAFF. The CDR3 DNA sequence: TGTGCCACCCTGGAGGGGGCGTTCACTGGAGCTTTCTTT.

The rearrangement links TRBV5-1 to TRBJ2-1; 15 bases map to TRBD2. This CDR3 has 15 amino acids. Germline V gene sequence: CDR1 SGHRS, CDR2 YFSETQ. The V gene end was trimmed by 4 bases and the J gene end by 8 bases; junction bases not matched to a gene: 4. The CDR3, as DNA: TGCGCCAGCAGCCGGACTAGCGGGGGGGCCTATGAGCAGTTCTTC. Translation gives CASSRTSGGAYEQFF.

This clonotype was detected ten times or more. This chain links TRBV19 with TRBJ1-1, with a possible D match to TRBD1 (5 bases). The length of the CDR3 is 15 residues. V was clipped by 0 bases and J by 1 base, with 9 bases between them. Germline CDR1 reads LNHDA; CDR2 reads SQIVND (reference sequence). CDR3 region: CASSIEEGRNTEAFF. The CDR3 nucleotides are TGTGCCAGTAGTATAGAGGAGGGACGGAACACTGAAGCTTTCTTT.

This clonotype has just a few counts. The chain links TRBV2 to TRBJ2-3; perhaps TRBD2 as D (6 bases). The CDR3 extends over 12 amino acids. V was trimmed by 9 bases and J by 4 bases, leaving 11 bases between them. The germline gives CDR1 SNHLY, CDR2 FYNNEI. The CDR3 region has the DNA TGTGCCAGTAGACGGGAGTCAGATACGCAGTATTTT. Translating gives CASRRESDTQYF.